What follows are 27 T cell receptor beta chains derived from one specimen sequenced in a study. Adaptor-ligated barcode primers were used to amplify TRBV12-4/TRBJ1-2 clonotypes. Each CDR3 protein gets one entry after TCRdb re-called the multiplex PCR reads with MiXCR. The repertoire holds about 2,500 distinct CDR3 sequences, with approximately 4.8% as singletons. The sample taken for sequencing was naive CD4+ T cells sorted from blood. Subset denoted: naive CD4+ T cells, CD4+CD45RA+CD25-. The source of these receptors is a female donor with breast cancer.

This clonotype is termed medium-sized (0.01 to 0.1%). The rearrangement links TRBV12-3 or TRBV12-4 to TRBJ1-2; no clear D gene. This CDR3 comprises 12 residues. Trimming removed 2 bases from V and 8 bases from J, with 9 bases in between. The CDR3 here is CASSLNEKGYTF. The CDR3 nucleotides read TGTGCCAGCAGTTTAAATGAGAAGGGCTACACCTTC.

In its sample, this clonotype is medium-sized. The V gene is TRBV12-5, the J gene TRBJ1-2; 7 nucleotides line up with TRBD1. The germline gives CDR1 LGHNT, CDR2 FRNRAP. CDR3 length: 12 amino acids. V lost 3 bases, J lost 8 bases, and 3 bases stayed unmatched. The CDR3 protein is CASGLDRVGYTF. CDR3 DNA sequence: TGTGCTAGTGGTTTAGACAGGGTCGGCTACACCTTC. The variable domain in full, with the rest retrieved from reference TRBV12-5 and TRBJ1-2, is DARVTQTPRHKVTEMGQEVTMRCQPILGHNTVFWYRQTMMQGLELLAYFRNRAPLDDSGMPKDRFSAEMPDATLATLKIQPSEPRDSAVYFCASGLDRVGYTFGSGTRLTVV.

By proportion, this clonotype is medium-sized (0.01 to 0.1%). The chain couples TRBV12-3 or TRBV12-4 to TRBJ1-2; the match to TRBD1 covers 10 bases. The CDR3 is 15 amino acids. The V gene end was trimmed by 4 bases and the J gene end by 8 bases; junction bases not matched to a gene: 10. The CDR3 loop reads CASSSTPGQGLGYTF. The CDR3 bases are TGTGCCAGCAGTTCCACCCCGGGACAGGGGTTGGGCTACACCTTC.

In its sample, this clonotype ranks as medium-sized. The J gene is TRBJ1-2, the V gene TRBV12-3 or TRBV12-4; D unclear. V was trimmed by 0 bases and J by 4 bases, leaving 6 bases between them. CDR3 size: 13 residues. CDR3 nucleotides: TGTGCCAGCAGTTTAGCCAGTTTCTATGGCTACACCTTC. It codes for CASSLASFYGYTF.

This clonotype is categorized as medium-sized. The V call is TRBV12-3 or TRBV12-4, the J call TRBJ1-2; unclear D gene. Trimming pared 6 bases from V and 4 bases from J, leaving 18 bases between. This CDR3 contains 15 residues. CDR3 in amino acids: CASSPSGDPIYGYTF. CDR3 in DNA: TGTGCCAGCAGCCCCAGTGGGGATCCCATCTATGGCTACACCTTC.

By share, this clonotype counts as medium-sized. The genes are TRBV12-3 or TRBV12-4 and TRBJ1-2; D is possibly TRBD1 (5 bases). V gave up 0 bases and J gave up 7 bases, with 12 bases separating them. The CDR3 has 14 residues. Written as DNA, the CDR3 is TGTGCCAGCAGTTTAGCGACAGATTCTAGTGGCTACACCTTC. Protein product: CASSLATDSSGYTF.

This clonotype is classed as medium-sized. V gene TRBV12-3 or TRBV12-4 combines with J gene TRBJ1-2; TRBD1 might be the D (5 bases). The CDR3 runs to 15 residues. V dropped 6 bases and J dropped 0 bases, with 14 bases sitting between them. The CDR3 DNA follows: TGTGCCAGCAGCCCCAGGGCGTTAGCTAACTATGGCTACACCTTC. Its translation is CASSPRALANYGYTF.

This clonotype is judged medium-sized (0.01 to 0.1%). The rearrangement uses TRBV12-3 or TRBV12-4 and TRBJ1-2, with D uncertain. The CDR3 is made up of 11 amino acids. V dropped 6 bases and J dropped 5 bases, with 7 bases sitting between them. This CDR3 is CASRRNYGYTF. The CDR3 DNA reads as TGTGCCAGCAGAAGGAATTATGGCTACACCTTC.

By sample share, this clonotype is medium-sized. The chain has TRBV12-3 or TRBV12-4 and TRBJ1-2; D is undetermined. Trimming removed 6 bases from V and 8 bases from J, with 19 bases in between. This CDR3 region has 14 residues. CDR3 DNA sequence: TGTGCCAGCAGCCCAAACCAGGTCTCTGAAGGCTACACCTTC. This codes for CASSPNQVSEGYTF.

In its sample, this clonotype ranks as medium-sized. J is TRBJ1-2 and V is TRBV12-3 or TRBV12-4; TRBD1 aligns across 7 bases. The CDR3 contains 14 residues. V was pared by 5 bases and J by 5 bases, with 8 bases of the junction left unmatched. DNA of the CDR3: TGTGCCAGCAGTGCACGACAGGGATCGTATGGCTACACCTTC. This encodes CASSARQGSYGYTF.

This clonotype is categorized as medium-sized. This chain uses TRBV12-3 or TRBV12-4 with TRBJ1-2, with D possibly matching TRBD1 (6 bases). Trimming stripped 3 bases from V and 4 bases from J, with 15 bases between. The CDR3 is 15 residues long. This chain's CDR3 is CASSFRRGWGYGYTF. Written as DNA, the CDR3 is TGTGCCAGCAGTTTCCGCAGGGGATGGGGCTATGGCTACACCTTC.

This clonotype is medium-sized. This rearrangement joins TRBV12-3 or TRBV12-4 to TRBJ1-2, with a tentative D call TRBD1 (6 bases). Deletions cut 8 bases from V and 5 bases from J, with 12 bases between. The CDR3 is 12 amino acids. The CDR3 region is CASGRQGYGYTF. The CDR3 coding sequence is TGTGCCAGCGGGCGCCAGGGGTATGGCTACACCTTC.

Judged by abundance, this clonotype is medium-sized. This chain joins TRBV12-3 or TRBV12-4 and TRBJ1-2, with no clear D. This CDR3 has 12 residues. V shed 6 bases and J shed 7 bases, with 12 bases lying between them. The CDR3 nucleotides are TGTGCCAGCAGGCTTGTACAGTCTGGCTACACCTTC. The encoded protein is CASRLVQSGYTF.

This clonotype is categorized as medium-sized. The chain recombines TRBV12-3 or TRBV12-4 with TRBJ1-2, with D possibly being TRBD1 (5 bases). Trimming removed 6 bases at V and 6 bases at J, with 11 bases between. This CDR3 is built from 12 residues. Here the CDR3 reads CASSLGVNGYTF. The CDR3 DNA reads as TGTGCCAGCAGCCTAGGGGTGAATGGCTACACCTTC.

By share, this clonotype ranks as medium-sized. V usage is TRBV12-3 or TRBV12-4 and J usage is TRBJ1-2, with D perhaps matching TRBD1 (5 bases). This CDR3 has 17 residues. V was clipped by 6 bases and J by 4 bases, with 24 bases between them. CDR3 bases: TGTGCCAGCAGACGGGAAAATCCGGGGCCAAATCTCTATGGCTACACCTTC. It specifies CASRRENPGPNLYGYTF.

This clonotype was detected many times. The rearrangement uses TRBV12-3 or TRBV12-4 and TRBJ1-2, with D uncertain. This CDR3 has 13 amino acids. Between the trimmed V and J ends, which lost 3 bases and 2 bases, there was a span of 7 bases. CDR3 amino acids: CASSFDTNYGYTF. The CDR3 bases are TGTGCCAGCAGTTTTGACACAAACTATGGCTACACCTTC.

This clonotype is categorized as medium-sized. V gene TRBV12-3 or TRBV12-4 combines with J gene TRBJ1-2; D not resolved. This CDR3 is 15 amino acids long. Trimming pared 7 bases from V and 7 bases from J, leaving 22 bases between. The chain's CDR3 is CASKPQDGSWGGYTF. The CDR3 coding sequence is TGTGCCAGCAAACCTCAGGACGGCTCCTGGGGTGGCTACACCTTC.

By sample share, this clonotype is medium-sized. The chain carries TRBV12-3 or TRBV12-4 and TRBJ1-2; 9 bases are a match to TRBD1. The J segment lost 8 bases and the V segment lost 5 bases, leaving 12 bases of the junction unmatched. This CDR3 has 15 amino acids. CDR3 sequence (DNA): TGTGCCAGCAGTCCGGACGGGACAGGGATTCGCGGCTACACCTTC. Translation gives CASSPDGTGIRGYTF.

Sample share makes this clonotype medium-sized. The DNA for the CDR3 is TGTGCCAGCAGTCGGGACAGGGGTAACTATGGCTACACCTTC. Protein sequence: CASSRDRGNYGYTF. V gene TRBV12-3 or TRBV12-4 combines with J gene TRBJ1-2, with 10 bases aligning to TRBD1. The CDR3 spans 14 residues. V lost 5 bases, J lost 1 base, and 1 base stayed unmatched.

Within the sample, this clonotype is large. This chain connects TRBV12-3 or TRBV12-4 to TRBJ1-2; D might be TRBD1 (5 bases). With 3 bases removed from V and 13 bases from J, the gap between germline ends came to 12 bases. The CDR3 contains 11 residues. In DNA form, the CDR3 reads TGTGCCAGCAGTTTGGAGGAGAGGGGCACCTTC. Its translation: CASSLEERGTF.

This clonotype was counted ten times or more. CDR3 sequence reads: CASSLHTSRNGYTF. The CDR3 bases are TGTGCCAGCAGTCTTCACACCTCCAGGAATGGCTACACCTTC. The V call is TRBV12-3 or TRBV12-4, the J call TRBJ1-2; no clear D. Trimming pared 5 bases from V and 6 bases from J, leaving 16 bases between. This CDR3 has 14 residues.

Relative to its sample, this clonotype is medium-sized. The chain has TRBV12-3 or TRBV12-4 and TRBJ1-2; 8 nucleotides match TRBD1. Trimming took 8 bases from V and 8 from J; bases not matched to a gene: 13. The CDR3 covers 14 residues. The CDR3 loop reads CASCGRQGIYGYTF. CDR3 coding DNA: TGTGCCAGCTGCGGAAGACAGGGGATTTACGGCTACACCTTC.

In its sample, this clonotype ranks as medium-sized. J is TRBJ1-2 and V is TRBV12-3 or TRBV12-4, with 9 bases aligning to TRBD1. Trimming at V came to 4 bases and at J to 5 bases, leaving 8 bases not matched to a gene. The CDR3 loop spans 15 amino acids. CDR3 in DNA: TGTGCCAGCAGTTCAAAGGGACAGGGATTGTATGGCTACACCTTC. Translating it yields CASSSKGQGLYGYTF.

By sample share, this clonotype is medium-sized. The chain recombines TRBV12-3 or TRBV12-4 with TRBJ1-2; perhaps TRBD1 as D (6 bases). Trimming removed 6 bases at V and 0 bases at J, with 17 bases between. The CDR3 covers 16 residues. CDR3 loop: CASSRRQAKTNYGYTF. CDR3 bases: TGTGCCAGCAGCCGAAGACAGGCGAAGACTAACTATGGCTACACCTTC.

This clonotype is classed as medium-sized. The rearrangement links TRBV12-3 or TRBV12-4 to TRBJ1-2; 7 bases agree with TRBD1. This CDR3 is built from 14 residues. Germline trimming cut 1 base from V and 5 bases from J; bases unmatched to any gene: 4. The DNA for the CDR3 is TGTGCCAGCAGTTTAGGGAGACAGGGATATGGCTACACCTTC. Translation: CASSLGRQGYGYTF.

This clonotype is medium-sized by share. CDR3 bases: TGTGCCAGCAGAGGGACAGGCGACTATGGCTACACCTTC. Its protein is CASRGTGDYGYTF. This sequence joins TRBV12-3 or TRBV12-4 and TRBJ1-2, with 8 nucleotides matching TRBD1. The CDR3 is 13 amino acids. The J segment lost 3 bases and the V segment lost 6 bases, leaving 3 bases of the junction unmatched.

By frequency in the sample, this clonotype is medium-sized (0.01 to 0.1%). The chain recombines TRBV12-3 or TRBV12-4 with TRBJ1-2, with 7 positions matching TRBD1. The CDR3 has 14 residues. J was trimmed by 8 bases and V by 5 bases; bases with no gene match: 11. CDR3 nucleotide sequence: TGTGCCAGCAGTAGCACAGGGGTCTTAGTCGGCTACACCTTC. This codes for CASSSTGVLVGYTF.